This T cell receptor (beta chain) was identified in a study of T-cell memory formation after mild COVID-19 (dated by TCRdb to the early 2020s). About the study as a whole: TCR sequence clusters from the two donors were largely donor specific. Longitudinal TCRalpha and TCRbeta repertoire sequencing tracked T-cell clones expanding and contracting after mild COVID-19 in two donors. Two young, previously healthy adult volunteers, one female and one male, were included in the cohort. Results the study describes overall, beyond this receptor: Clones contracting from day 15 to 85 had balanced CD4/CD8 phenotypes, while a second wave expanding from day 15 to 37 was biased towards CD4+. The detection of some responding clones in pre-infection memory suggests that pre-existing cross-reactive memory T cells joined the SARS-CoV-2 response. Contracting CD4+ clones were found mainly in CM and EM memory subsets, while CD8+ clones were enriched in EMRA. Whether the second-wave clones peaking on day 37 were SARS-CoV-2 specific was not confirmed. Only a couple of mild cases were covered by the study, and larger cohorts that include severe cases with pre-infection samples were considered necessary.

Ficoll-Paque density gradient centrifugation was used to isolate PBMCs. Sequencing instrument: Illumina NovaSeq 6000. TCRalpha and TCRbeta cDNA libraries were built by 5'RACE with constant-segment primers, adding sample barcodes and unique molecular identifiers. RNA was extracted from every sample with Trizol reagent. Library amplification was performed in two PCR steps, and a second sample barcode and Illumina TruSeq adapters were introduced in the second step. Sequencing of libraries was performed on an Illumina NovaSeq with 2 x 150 bp paired-end reads. In the source study's methods: With migec v1.2.7, reads were demultiplexed and then collapsed into UMI-guided consensus sequences. Using mixcr v2.1.11, UMI consensuses were aligned to TRA and TRB V and J templates and then assembled into clonotypes. A clonotype was counted as expanded or contracted only when both edgeR and NoisET called the clonotype significant, with the noise models trained on biological replicates. For edgeR calls, the thresholds were a false discovery rate-adjusted p below 0.01 and a log2 fold-change of 1. As an exploratory analysis of dynamics, max-normalized trajectories of the 1000 most abundant clonotypes were examined by PCA with hierarchical clustering. Separately sequenced CD4+ and CD8+ repertoires were used to assign the CD4 or CD8 phenotype of responding clones. TCRdb reanalyzed the raw reads on its own, using fastp at Q25 for trimming and MiXCR for clone calling, and kept in-frame beta chains. Duplicate CDR3 protein sequences are folded into a single record with the most common DNA and genes. The V and J calls reflect TCRdb's pipeline rather than the authors' work. The sample data list 150,000 to 200,000 distinct CDR3 sequences, and roughly a third of these were observed just once. Approximately 12% of the sample belongs to the ten largest clones.

This clonotype appeared a few times. The specificity of this receptor is unknown. Base qualities are not at hand, and no much larger clone is one base apart. Per the germline V gene, SGHTA is the CDR1 and FQGNSA is the CDR2. The junction shows trimming of 3 bases on V and 7 bases on J, plus 9 bases between the germline ends. The CDR3 goes from the cysteine to the phenylalanine over 12 residues. Just the 36-base CDR3 DNA is kept, in frame starting at base 1. Sequenced material: PBMCs or a T cell subset sorted from them (not recorded which). Recombination connected TRBV7-2 to TRBJ1-1; the D segment cannot be called with confidence. The clonotype comes from an adult woman who had mild COVID-19 (a few samples of this study predate the infection). The sample titles of this study are shuffled in the database, so cell type and time point are left out; the donor was told from shared clones. The CDR3 has the sequence CASSFPPGEAFF. The DNA is TGTGCCAGCAGCTTCCCCCCGGGTGAAGCTTTCTTT. Beyond the CDR3, the reference TRBV7-2 and TRBJ1-1 genes provide the residues; the full variable domain reads: GAGVSQSPSNKVTEKGKDVELRCDPISGHTALYWYRQSLGQGLEFLIYFQGNSAPDKSGLPSDRFSAERTGGSVSTLTIQRTQQEDSAVYLCASSFPPGEAFFGQGTRLTVV.